These 2 T cell receptor beta chains were sequenced from one sample in a study of cytomegalovirus exposure and HLA in healthy donors (dated by TCRdb to between 2016 and 2019). Libraries were made using the immunoSEQ multiplex PCR assay. A mixture of 60 forward primers for TCR Vbeta segments and 13 reverse primers for TCR Jbeta segments was used in the multiplex PCR. The table was pulled from immuneACCESS by TCRdb, which kept in-frame rearrangements only. Such tables lose some clones; where checked, under half of the loss comes from unresolved V genes, and the rest has no known cause. Present in this sample are under 150,000 clones, 63% of which were seen just once. More than 8.5% of the sample is held by the ten biggest clonotypes. The sequenced material came from PBMCs. These receptors were collected from a man aged 35 to 55 in good health and CMV-seropositive.

The rearrangement joins TRBV18 to TRBJ1-5; D gene ambiguous. Trimming removed 1 base at V and 1 base at J, with 14 bases between. This CDR3 contains 17 residues. CDR1 is KGHSH and CDR2 is LQKENI in the germline V gene. The CDR3 region has the DNA TGTGCCAGCTCACCACAGCAGGATGGTTGGAGCAATCAGCCCCAGCATTTT. It codes for CASSPQQDGWSNQPQHF. The variable domain in full, completed from reference TRBV18 and TRBJ1-5, reads NAGVMQNPRHLVRRRGQEARLRCSPMKGHSHVYWYRQLPEEGLKFMVYLQKENIIDESGMPKERFSAEFPKEGPSILRIQQVVRGDSAAYFCASSPQQDGWSNQPQHFGDGTRLSIL.

The chain uses TRBV29-1 and TRBJ1-5; 9 nucleotides match TRBD1. V lost 6 bases, J lost 2 bases, and 5 bases stayed unmatched. The CDR3 runs to 14 residues. Germline CDR1 is SQVTM and CDR2 is ANQGSEA. The CDR3 region has the DNA TGCAGCGTCGCACAGGGGGCAGGCAATCAGCCCCAGCATTTT. Its protein is CSVAQGAGNQPQHF.